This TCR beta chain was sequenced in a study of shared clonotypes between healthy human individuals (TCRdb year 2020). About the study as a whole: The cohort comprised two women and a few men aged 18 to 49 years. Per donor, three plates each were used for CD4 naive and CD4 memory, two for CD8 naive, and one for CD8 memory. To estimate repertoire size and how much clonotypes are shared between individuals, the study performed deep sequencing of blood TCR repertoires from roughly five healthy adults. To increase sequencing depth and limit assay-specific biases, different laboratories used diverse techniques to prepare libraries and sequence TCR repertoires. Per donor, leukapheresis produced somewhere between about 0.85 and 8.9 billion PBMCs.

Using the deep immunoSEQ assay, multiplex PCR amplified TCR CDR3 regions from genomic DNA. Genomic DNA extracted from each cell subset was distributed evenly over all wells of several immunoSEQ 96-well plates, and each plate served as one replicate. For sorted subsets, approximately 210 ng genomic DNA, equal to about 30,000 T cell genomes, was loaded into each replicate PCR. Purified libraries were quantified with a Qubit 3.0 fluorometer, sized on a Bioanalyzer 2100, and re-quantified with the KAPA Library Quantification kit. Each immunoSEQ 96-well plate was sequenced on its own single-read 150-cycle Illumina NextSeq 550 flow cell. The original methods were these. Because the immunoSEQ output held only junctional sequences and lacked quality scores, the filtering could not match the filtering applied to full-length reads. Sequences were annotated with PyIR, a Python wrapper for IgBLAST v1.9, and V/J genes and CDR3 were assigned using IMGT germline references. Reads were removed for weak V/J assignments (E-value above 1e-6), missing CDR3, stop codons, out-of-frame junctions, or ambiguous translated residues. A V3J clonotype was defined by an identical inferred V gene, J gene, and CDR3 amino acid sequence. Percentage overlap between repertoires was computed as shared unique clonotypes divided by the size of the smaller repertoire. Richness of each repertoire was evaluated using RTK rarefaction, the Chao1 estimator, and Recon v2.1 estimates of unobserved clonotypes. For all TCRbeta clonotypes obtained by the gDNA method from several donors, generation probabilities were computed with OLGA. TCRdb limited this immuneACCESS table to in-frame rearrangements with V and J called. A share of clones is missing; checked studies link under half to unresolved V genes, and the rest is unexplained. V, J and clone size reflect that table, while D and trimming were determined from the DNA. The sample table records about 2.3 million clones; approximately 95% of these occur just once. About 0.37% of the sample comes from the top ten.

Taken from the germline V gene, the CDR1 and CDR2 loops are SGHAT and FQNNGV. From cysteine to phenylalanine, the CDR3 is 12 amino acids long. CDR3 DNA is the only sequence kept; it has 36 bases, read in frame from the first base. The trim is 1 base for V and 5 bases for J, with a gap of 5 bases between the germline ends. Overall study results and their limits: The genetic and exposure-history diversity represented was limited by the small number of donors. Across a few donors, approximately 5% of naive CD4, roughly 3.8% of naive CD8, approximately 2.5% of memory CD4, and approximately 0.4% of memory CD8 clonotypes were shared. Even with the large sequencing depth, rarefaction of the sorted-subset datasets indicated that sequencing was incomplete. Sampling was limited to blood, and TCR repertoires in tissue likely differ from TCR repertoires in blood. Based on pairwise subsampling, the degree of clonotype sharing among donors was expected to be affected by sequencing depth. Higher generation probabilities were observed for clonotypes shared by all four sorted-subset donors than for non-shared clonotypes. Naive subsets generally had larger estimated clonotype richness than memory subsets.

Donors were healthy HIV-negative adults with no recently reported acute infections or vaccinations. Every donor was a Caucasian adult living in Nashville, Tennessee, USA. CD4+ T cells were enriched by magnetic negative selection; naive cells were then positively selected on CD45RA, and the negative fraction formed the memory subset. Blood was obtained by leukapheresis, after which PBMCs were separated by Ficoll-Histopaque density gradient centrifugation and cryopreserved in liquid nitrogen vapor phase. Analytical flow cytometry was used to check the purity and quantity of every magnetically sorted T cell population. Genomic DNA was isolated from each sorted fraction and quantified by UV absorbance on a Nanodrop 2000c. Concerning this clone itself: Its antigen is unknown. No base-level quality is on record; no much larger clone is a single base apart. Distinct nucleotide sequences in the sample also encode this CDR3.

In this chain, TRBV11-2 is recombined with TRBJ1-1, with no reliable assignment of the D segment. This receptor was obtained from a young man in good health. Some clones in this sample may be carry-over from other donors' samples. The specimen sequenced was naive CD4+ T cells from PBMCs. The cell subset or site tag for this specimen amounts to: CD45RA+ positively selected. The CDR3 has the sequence CASSLVGTEAFF. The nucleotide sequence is TGTGCCAGCAGCTTAGTAGGAACTGAAGCTTTCTTT.